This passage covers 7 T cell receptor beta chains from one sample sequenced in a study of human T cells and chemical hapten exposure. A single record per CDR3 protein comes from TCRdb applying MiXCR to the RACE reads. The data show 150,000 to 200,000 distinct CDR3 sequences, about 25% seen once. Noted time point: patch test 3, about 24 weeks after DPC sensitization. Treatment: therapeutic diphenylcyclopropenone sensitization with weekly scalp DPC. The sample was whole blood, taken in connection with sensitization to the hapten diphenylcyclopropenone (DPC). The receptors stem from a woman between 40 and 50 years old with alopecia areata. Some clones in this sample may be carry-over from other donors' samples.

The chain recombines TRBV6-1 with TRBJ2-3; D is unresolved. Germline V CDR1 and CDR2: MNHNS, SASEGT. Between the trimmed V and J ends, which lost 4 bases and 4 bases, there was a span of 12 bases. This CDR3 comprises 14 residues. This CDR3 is CASSAVPGADTQYF. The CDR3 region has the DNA TGTGCCAGCAGTGCGGTCCCTGGCGCAGATACGCAGTATTTT.

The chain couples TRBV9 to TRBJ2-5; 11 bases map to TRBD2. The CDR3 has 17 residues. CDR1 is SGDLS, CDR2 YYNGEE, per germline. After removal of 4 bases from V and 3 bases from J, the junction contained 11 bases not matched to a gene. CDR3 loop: CASSSGLAGGPEETQYF. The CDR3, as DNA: TGTGCCAGCAGCTCGGGGTTAGCGGGAGGGCCCGAAGAGACCCAGTACTTC.

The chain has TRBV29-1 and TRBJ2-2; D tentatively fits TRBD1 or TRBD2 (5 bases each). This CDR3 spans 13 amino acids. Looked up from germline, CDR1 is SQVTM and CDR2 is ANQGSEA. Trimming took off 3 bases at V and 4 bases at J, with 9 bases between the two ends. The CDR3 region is CSVEGPITGELFF. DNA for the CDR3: TGCAGCGTTGAGGGACCGATCACCGGGGAGCTGTTTTTT.

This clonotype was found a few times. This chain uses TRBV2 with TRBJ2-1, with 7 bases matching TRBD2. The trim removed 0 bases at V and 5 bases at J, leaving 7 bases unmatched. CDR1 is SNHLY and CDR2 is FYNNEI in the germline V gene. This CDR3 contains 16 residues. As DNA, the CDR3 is TGTGCCAGCAGTGAAGCGTGGGCTAGCGGAAACAATGAGCAGTTCTTC. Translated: CASSEAWASGNNEQFF.

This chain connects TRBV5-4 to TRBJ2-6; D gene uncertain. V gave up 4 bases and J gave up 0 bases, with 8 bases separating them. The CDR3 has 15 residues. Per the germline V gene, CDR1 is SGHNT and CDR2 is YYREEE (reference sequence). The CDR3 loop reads CASSTRSSGANVLTF. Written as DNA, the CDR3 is TGTGCCAGCAGCACCCGGAGCTCTGGGGCCAACGTCCTGACTTTC.

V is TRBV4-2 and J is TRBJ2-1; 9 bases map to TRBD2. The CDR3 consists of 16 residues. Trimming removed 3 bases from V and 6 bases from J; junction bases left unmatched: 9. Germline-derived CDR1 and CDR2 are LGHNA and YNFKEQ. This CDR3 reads CASSHTLAGRGNEQFF. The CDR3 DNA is TGTGCCAGCAGCCACACGCTAGCGGGACGGGGCAATGAGCAGTTCTTC.

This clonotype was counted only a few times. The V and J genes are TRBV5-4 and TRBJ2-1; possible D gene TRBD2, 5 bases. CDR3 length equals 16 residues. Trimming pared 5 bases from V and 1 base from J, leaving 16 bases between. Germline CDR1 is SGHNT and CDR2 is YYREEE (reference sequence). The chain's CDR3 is CASSPGSSRSYNEQFF. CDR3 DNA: TGTGCCAGCAGTCCGGGGTCTAGTAGGTCCTACAATGAGCAGTTCTTC.